This T cell receptor (beta chain) came from a study of T-cell memory formation after mild COVID-19. Study-wide context: Most TCR clusters belonged to a single donor.

TCRdb reprocessed the 5' RACE reads with MiXCR, giving one entry per CDR3 protein. The data show fewer than 150,000 distinct CDR3 sequences, with about 20% seen just once and roughly two fifths held by the top ten. The CDR3 covers 15 residues. V lost 1 base and J lost 0, with 6 bases in between. Germline-derived CDR1 and CDR2 are MNHNS and SASEGT. This clonotype was recorded at least ten times. The gene calls are TRBV6-1 and TRBJ2-2, with a possible D match to TRBD2 (5 bases). The receptor was derived from a man aged 18 to 29 who had mild COVID-19 (a few samples of this study predate the infection). Cell type and time point are not known. The sample was PBMCs or a T cell subset sorted from them (not recorded which). The CDR3 is CASSEELANTGELFF. CDR3 DNA sequence: TGTGCCAGCAGTGAAGAACTAGCGAACACCGGGGAGCTGTTTTTT.